This T cell receptor beta chain is from a study of human T cells and chemical hapten exposure. Time point in this sample: patch test 1, 2 weeks after DPC sensitization. Treatment given: therapeutic diphenylcyclopropenone sensitization with weekly scalp DPC. Total RNA was extracted from unfractionated whole blood. This clonotype has more than one count but fewer than ten. Each CDR3 protein gets one entry after TCRdb re-called the RACE reads with MiXCR. The repertoire holds roughly 100,000 distinct CDR3 sequences, with roughly 11% as singletons. V trimming: 6 bases; J trimming: 7 bases; junction bases outside the gene matches: 5. The CDR3 length is 15 residues.

The sample was whole blood, taken in connection with sensitization to the hapten diphenylcyclopropenone (DPC). The receptor's source is a woman aged 40 to 55 with alopecia areata. Some clones in this sample may be carry-over from other donors' samples. This chain joins TRBV12-3 or TRBV12-4 and TRBJ2-1, with 14 nucleotides matching TRBD2. The CDR3 protein is CASSLGTSGGNEQFF. The CDR3 coding sequence is TGTGCCAGCAGCCTAGGGACTAGCGGGGGTAATGAGCAGTTCTTC.